This T cell receptor beta chain was identified during a study of monozygotic twins with inflammatory bowel disease. The study subjected TCRalpha and TCRbeta cDNA to two nested PCRs of approximately 16 and 10 cycles. Reprocessing the 5' RACE reads, TCRdb reports a single entry for every CDR3 protein and omits DNA. The sample holds about 160,000 distinct CDR3 sequences. CDR3 length equals 15 residues. The germline CDR1 and CDR2 sequences are MNHEY and SVGAGI. Study-wide findings and caveats: People with IBD had fewer clonotypes in common with others than healthy twins did, especially with disease activity.

A note on this clonotype: Its antigen is as yet unknown.

The genes are TRBV6-5 and TRBJ2-2; TCRdb indicates TRBD2, and absent DNA this call remains unverified. The TCR comes from a human donor with ulcerative colitis or Crohn's disease, or a healthy co-twin of an affected twin (not recorded which). Sequenced input: blood. CDR3 in amino acids: CASSWTGLNTGELFF.